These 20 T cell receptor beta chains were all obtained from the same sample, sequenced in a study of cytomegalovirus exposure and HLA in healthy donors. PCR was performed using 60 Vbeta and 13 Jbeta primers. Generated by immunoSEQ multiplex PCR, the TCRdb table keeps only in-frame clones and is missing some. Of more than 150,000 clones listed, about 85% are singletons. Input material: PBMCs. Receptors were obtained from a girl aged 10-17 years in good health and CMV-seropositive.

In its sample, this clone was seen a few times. CDR3 protein: CASSPTGGAYNEQFF. CDR3 coding DNA: TGTGCCAGCAGCCCTACAGGGGGCGCCTACAATGAGCAGTTCTTC. V is TRBV27 and J is TRBJ2-1; 9 bases are shared with TRBD1. Germline V gene lookup returns CDR1 MNHEY and CDR2 SMNVEV (reference sequence). The CDR3 spans 15 residues. V lost 6 bases, J lost 2 bases, and 5 bases stayed unmatched.

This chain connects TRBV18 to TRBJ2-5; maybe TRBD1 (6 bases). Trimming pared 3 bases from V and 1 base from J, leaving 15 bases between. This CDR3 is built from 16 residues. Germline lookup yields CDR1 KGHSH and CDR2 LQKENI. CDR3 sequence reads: CASSPLQGQFQETQYF. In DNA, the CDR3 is TGTGCCAGCTCACCCCTTCAAGGACAGTTCCAAGAGACCCAGTACTTC.

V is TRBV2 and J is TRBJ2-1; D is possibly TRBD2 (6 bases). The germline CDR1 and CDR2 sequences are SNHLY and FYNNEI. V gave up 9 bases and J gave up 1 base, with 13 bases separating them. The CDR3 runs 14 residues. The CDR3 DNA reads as TGTGCCAGATCCGGGACTCTTTCCTACAATGAGCAGTTCTTC. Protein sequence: CARSGTLSYNEQFF.

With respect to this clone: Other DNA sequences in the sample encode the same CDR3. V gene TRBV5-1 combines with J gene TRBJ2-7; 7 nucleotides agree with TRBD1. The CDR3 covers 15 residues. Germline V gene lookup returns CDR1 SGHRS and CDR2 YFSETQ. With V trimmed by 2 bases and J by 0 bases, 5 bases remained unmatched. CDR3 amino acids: CASSLAGTASYEQYF. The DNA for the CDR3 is TGCGCCAGCAGCTTAGCCGGGACAGCCTCCTACGAGCAGTACTTC.

The chain's CDR3 is CASSLFRAGGPYNEQFF. The CDR3 nucleotides read TGTGCCAGCAGCTTATTTCGTGCGGGAGGGCCCTACAATGAGCAGTTCTTC. The rearrangement joins TRBV11-2 to TRBJ2-1; 9 bases are shared with TRBD2. V lost 2 bases and J lost 2; bases outside the gene matches: 7. CDR1 and CDR2 from the germline V gene are SGHAT and FQNNGV. CDR3 length: 17 residues.

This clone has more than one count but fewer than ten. DNA for the CDR3: TGTGCCAGCAGCCCCTGGACTAGCGGGAGGGCCAGTATCTACGAGCAGTACTTC. This translates into CASSPWTSGRASIYEQYF. This sequence joins TRBV11-2 and TRBJ2-7; TRBD2 matches 15 bases. CDR3 length equals 18 residues. Germline CDR1 is SGHAT and CDR2 is FQNNGV. Trimming took 5 bases from V and 3 from J; bases not matched to a gene: 11.

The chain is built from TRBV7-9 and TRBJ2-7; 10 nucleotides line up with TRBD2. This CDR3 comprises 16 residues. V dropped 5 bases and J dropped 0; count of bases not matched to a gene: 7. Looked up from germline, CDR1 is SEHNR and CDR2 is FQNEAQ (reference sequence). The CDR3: CASSGKTSGYSYEQYF. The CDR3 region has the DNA TGTGCCAGCAGCGGGAAGACTAGCGGGTACTCCTACGAGCAGTACTTC.

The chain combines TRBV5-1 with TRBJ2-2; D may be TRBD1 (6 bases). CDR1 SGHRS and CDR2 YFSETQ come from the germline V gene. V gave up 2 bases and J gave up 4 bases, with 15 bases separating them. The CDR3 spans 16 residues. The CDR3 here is CASSLSSTGTTGELFF. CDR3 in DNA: TGCGCCAGCAGCTTAAGTTCCACAGGGACCACCGGGGAGCTGTTTTTT. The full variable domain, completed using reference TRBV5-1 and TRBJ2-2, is KAGVTQTPRYLIKTRGQQVTLSCSPISGHRSVSWYQQTPGQGLQFLFEYFSETQRNKGNFPGRFSGRQFSNSRSEMNVSTLELGDSALYLCASSLSSTGTTGELFFGEGSRLTVL.

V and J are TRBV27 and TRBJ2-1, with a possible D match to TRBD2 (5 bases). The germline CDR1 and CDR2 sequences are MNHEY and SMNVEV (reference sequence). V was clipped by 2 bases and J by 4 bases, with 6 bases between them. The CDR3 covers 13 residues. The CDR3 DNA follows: TGTGCCAGCAGTTTAGGCGGGTACAATGAGCAGTTCTTC. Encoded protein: CASSLGGYNEQFF.

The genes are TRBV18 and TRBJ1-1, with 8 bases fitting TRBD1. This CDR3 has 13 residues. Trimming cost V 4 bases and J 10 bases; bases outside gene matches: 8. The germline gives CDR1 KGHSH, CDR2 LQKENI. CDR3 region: CASSRETGEAAFF. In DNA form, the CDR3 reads TGTGCCAGCTCACGGGAGACAGGGGAAGCAGCTTTCTTT.

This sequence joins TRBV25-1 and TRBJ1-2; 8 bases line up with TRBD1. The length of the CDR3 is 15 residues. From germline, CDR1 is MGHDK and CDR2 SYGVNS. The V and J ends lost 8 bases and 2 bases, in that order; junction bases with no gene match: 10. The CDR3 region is CASRPGTGPNYGYTF. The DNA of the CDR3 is TGTGCCAGCCGCCCTGGGACAGGACCAAACTATGGCTACACCTTC.

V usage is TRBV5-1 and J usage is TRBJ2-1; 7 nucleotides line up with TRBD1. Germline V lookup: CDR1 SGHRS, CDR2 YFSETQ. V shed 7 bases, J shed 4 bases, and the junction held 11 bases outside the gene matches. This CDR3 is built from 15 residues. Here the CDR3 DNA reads TGCGCCAGCCGCCCCGGACAGGCCCATTACAATGAGCAGTTCTTC. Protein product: CASRPGQAHYNEQFF. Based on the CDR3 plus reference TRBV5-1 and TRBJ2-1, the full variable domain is KAGVTQTPRYLIKTRGQQVTLSCSPISGHRSVSWYQQTPGQGLQFLFEYFSETQRNKGNFPGRFSGRQFSNSRSEMNVSTLELGDSALYLCASRPGQAHYNEQFFGPGTRLTVL.

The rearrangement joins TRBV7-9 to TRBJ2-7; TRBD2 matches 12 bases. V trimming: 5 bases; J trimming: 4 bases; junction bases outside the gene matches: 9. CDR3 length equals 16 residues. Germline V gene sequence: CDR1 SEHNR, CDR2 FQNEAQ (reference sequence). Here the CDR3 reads CASSPQTSGRTYEQYF. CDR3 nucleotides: TGTGCCAGCAGCCCTCAGACTAGCGGGAGAACTTACGAGCAGTACTTC. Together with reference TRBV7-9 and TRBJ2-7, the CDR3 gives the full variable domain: DTGVSQNPRHKITKRGQNVTFRCDPISEHNRLYWYRQTLGQGPEFLTYFQNEAQLEKSRLLSDRFSAERPKGSFSTLEIQRTEQGDSAMYLCASSPQTSGRTYEQYFGPGTRLTVT.

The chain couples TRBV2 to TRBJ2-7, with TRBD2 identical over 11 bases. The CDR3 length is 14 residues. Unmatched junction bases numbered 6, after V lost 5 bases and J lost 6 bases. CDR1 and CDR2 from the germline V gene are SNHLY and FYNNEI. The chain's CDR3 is CASSPGLAGFEQYF. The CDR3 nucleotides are TGTGCCAGCAGTCCTGGACTAGCGGGCTTCGAGCAGTACTTC.

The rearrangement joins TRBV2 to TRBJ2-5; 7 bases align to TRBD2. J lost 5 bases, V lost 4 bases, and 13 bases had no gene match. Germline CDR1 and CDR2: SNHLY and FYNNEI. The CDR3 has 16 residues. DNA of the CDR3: TGTGCCAGCAGTGCCCCAAACAGCGGGATTTCGGAGACCCAGTACTTC. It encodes CASSAPNSGISETQYF.

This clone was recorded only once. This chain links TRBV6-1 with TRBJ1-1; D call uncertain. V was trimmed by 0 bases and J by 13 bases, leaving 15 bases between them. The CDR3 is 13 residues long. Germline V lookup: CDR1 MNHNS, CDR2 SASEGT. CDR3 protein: CASSEAGRPGGFF. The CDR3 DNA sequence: TGTGCCAGCAGTGAAGCAGGTCGGCCGGGTGGTTTCTTT.

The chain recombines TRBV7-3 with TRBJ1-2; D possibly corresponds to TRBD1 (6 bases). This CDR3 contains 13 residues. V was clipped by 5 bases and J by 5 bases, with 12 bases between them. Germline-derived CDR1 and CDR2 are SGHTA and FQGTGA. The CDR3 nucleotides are TGTGCCAGCAGCCTCGGACAGACTTATGGCTACACCTTC. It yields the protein CASSLGQTYGYTF.

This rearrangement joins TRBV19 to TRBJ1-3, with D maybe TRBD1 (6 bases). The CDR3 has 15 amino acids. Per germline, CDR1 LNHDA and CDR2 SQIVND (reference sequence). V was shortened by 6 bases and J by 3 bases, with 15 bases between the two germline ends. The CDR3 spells CASRSGGLLGNTIYF. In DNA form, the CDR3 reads TGTGCCAGTAGGTCCGGGGGGCTCCTTGGAAACACCATATATTTT.

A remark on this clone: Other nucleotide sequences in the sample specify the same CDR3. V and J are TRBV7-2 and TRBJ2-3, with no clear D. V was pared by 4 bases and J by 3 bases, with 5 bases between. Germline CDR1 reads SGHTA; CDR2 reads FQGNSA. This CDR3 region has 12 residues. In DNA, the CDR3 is TGTGCCAGCAGCTCGTATACAGATACGCAGTATTTT. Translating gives CASSSYTDTQYF. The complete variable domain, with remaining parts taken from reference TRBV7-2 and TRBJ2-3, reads GAGVSQSPSNKVTEKGKDVELRCDPISGHTALYWYRQSLGQGLEFLIYFQGNSAPDKSGLPSDRFSAERTGGSVSTLTIQRTQQEDSAVYLCASSSYTDTQYFGPGTRLTVL.

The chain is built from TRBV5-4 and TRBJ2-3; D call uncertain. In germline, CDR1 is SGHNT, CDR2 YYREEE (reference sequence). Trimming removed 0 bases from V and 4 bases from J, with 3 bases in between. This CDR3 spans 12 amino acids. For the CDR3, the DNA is TGTGCCAGCAGCTTGGCCTCAGATACGCAGTATTTT. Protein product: CASSLASDTQYF.